This T cell receptor beta chain is drawn from a study of cytomegalovirus exposure and HLA in healthy donors. Study-wide results and caveats: While the bulk of TCR sequences proved rare, some public TCRs turned up in many donors. The study flagged approximately 180 TCR beta chains as cytomegalovirus-associated. A subsequent analysis found that TCR clusters from the first cohort also tended to co-occur in the 120 validation repertoires, with approximately 95% of cluster scores above 0.

With regard to this clone: Antigen specificity is unknown.

The CDR3 totals 15 residues. Trimming at V came to 5 bases and at J to 4 bases, leaving 10 bases not matched to a gene. Germline assignment: CDR1 SGHTA and CDR2 FQGNSA. Repertoires were generated with immunoSEQ multiplex PCR, while TCRdb's copy carries only in-frame clones and drops some. In the table there are over 75,000 clones, around 90% of which are singletons. V and J are TRBV7-2 and TRBJ1-1, with 7 bases matching TRBD1. The sample comprised PBMCs. The sequence came from a man younger than 40 in good health and CMV-seronegative. CDR3 sequence reads: CASSAPRQGITEAFF. In DNA form, the CDR3 reads TGTGCCAGCAGCGCGCCAAGACAGGGTATCACTGAAGCTTTCTTT.